The 8 T cell receptor beta chains below were found in one sample sequenced in a study of radiation and T cells in renal cell carcinoma. Data came from immunoSEQ multiplex PCR; TCRdb stores just in-frame clones and leaves some out. Altogether tens of thousands of clones are present, roughly 72% being singletons, with the ten largest covering 6.5% to 8%. Time point: blood 2 weeks post-SBRT. Treatment: 15 Gy SBRT to primary tumor, nephrectomy 4 weeks later. The sequencing here drew on blood, taken from a patient whose treatment included radiotherapy and nephrectomy. The receptors stem from a man in his 60s with renal cell carcinoma.

The chain joins TRBV2 to TRBJ2-1, with TRBD2 as a possible D gene (6 bases). V lost 6 bases, J lost 7 bases, and 16 bases lay in between. The CDR3 loop spans 14 amino acids. Germline V CDR1 and CDR2: SNHLY, FYNNEI. The CDR3, as DNA: TGTGCCAGCAGCCGGGACTTCGGAGGTAATGAGCAGTTCTTC. Protein: CASSRDFGGNEQFF.

CDR3 nucleotides: TGTGCCAGCACCAAGGACAGGGGGTTCAGTAGCCCTAACTATGGCTACACCTTC. This gives the protein CASTKDRGFSSPNYGYTF. The rearrangement links TRBV5-4 to TRBJ1-2; 10 bases map to TRBD1. The germline CDR1 and CDR2 sequences are SGHNT and YYREEE (reference sequence). The CDR3 totals 18 residues. J was trimmed by 0 bases and V by 6 bases; bases with no gene match: 14.

The rearrangement uses TRBV4-3 and TRBJ2-3; 12 nucleotides match TRBD1. V was clipped by 4 bases and J by 3 bases; unmatched bases: 17. The CDR3 totals 20 residues. The V gene's germline CDR1 is LGHNA and CDR2 YSLEER. The CDR3 bases are TGCGCCAGCAGCCTCCTCGTAGGGACAGGGGGCAAAGGGGGGACAGATACGCAGTATTTT. Protein product: CASSLLVGTGGKGGTDTQYF.

The J gene is TRBJ2-5, the V gene TRBV19, with 8 bases aligning to TRBD2. CDR1 and CDR2 (germline): LNHDA, SQIVND (reference sequence). Germline trimming cut 5 bases from V and 2 bases from J; bases unmatched to any gene: 7. This CDR3 is 15 amino acids long. CDR3: CASSLTSGRQETQYF. The CDR3 nucleotides read TGTGCCAGTAGTCTAACTAGCGGACGGCAAGAGACCCAGTACTTC.

The chain has TRBV27 and TRBJ1-2; no definite D call. Trimming shortened V by 0 bases and J by 4 bases, and 6 bases separated the two germline ends. In germline, CDR1 is MNHEY, CDR2 SMNVEV (reference sequence). This CDR3 region has 13 residues. CDR3 sequence (DNA): TGTGCCAGCAGTTTATCGCAAGTCTATGGCTACACCTTC. Amino acids: CASSLSQVYGYTF.

The chain carries TRBV12-5 and TRBJ2-3, with unresolved D. Trimming took off 7 bases at V and 1 base at J, with 9 bases between the two ends. This CDR3 has 13 amino acids. CDR1 is LGHNT and CDR2 is FRNRAP in the germline V gene. This chain's CDR3 is CASALGGTDTQYF. CDR3 coding DNA: TGTGCTAGTGCCCTGGGCGGCACAGATACGCAGTATTTT.

This chain links TRBV6-5 with TRBJ1-2; weak D call: TRBD1 (6 bases). V dropped 6 bases and J dropped 2 bases, with 10 bases sitting between them. The CDR3 runs to 13 residues. The germline V gene encodes CDR1 MNHEY and CDR2 SVGAGI. The chain's CDR3 is CASRRTDNYGYTF. CDR3 nucleotide sequence: TGTGCCAGCAGACGGACAGACAACTATGGCTACACCTTC.

The V call is TRBV27, the J call TRBJ1-6; TRBD1 matches at 10 bases. With 3 bases clipped from V and 8 bases from J, the junction kept 10 bases outside the gene matches. The germline CDR1 and CDR2 sequences are MNHEY and SMNVEV (reference sequence). The CDR3 totals 17 residues. CDR3 coding DNA: TGTGCCAGCAGTTTCAGACAGGGGGCTATCAGCGATTCACCCCTCCACTTT. Translating it yields CASSFRQGAISDSPLHF.